Presented here are 15 T cell receptor beta chains from one specimen sequenced in a study of CD8 T cells in Susac syndrome. Reverse transcription of roughly 0.5 to 1 ug RNA was performed with random hexamers. TCRdb reprocessed the immunoSEQ multiplex PCR reads with MiXCR, giving one entry per CDR3 protein. The sample lists approximately 120,000 distinct CDR3 sequences; about 93% were seen once. Source material: CD4+ T cells from PBMCs. The receptors were sampled from a human donor in good health.

V gene TRBV4-2 combines with J gene TRBJ2-5; 11 bases are shared with TRBD2. This CDR3 comprises 18 residues. With 0 bases clipped from V and 1 base from J, the junction kept 7 bases outside the gene matches. Germline V CDR1 and CDR2: LGHNA, YNFKEQ. CDR3 protein: CASSQDYTGTSGQETQYF. CDR3 sequence (DNA): TGTGCCAGCAGCCAAGATTATACCGGGACTAGCGGCCAAGAGACCCAGTACTTC.

The V gene is TRBV7-9, the J gene TRBJ2-7, with 8 bases lining up with TRBD2. Germline CDR1 is SEHNR and CDR2 is FQNEAQ (reference sequence). The V segment lost 5 bases and the J segment 1 base; nucleotides outside the gene matches: 7. The CDR3 is made up of 15 amino acids. The CDR3 DNA reads as TGTGCCAGCAGCAGTCCGACTAGCGTATCCTACGAGCAGTACTTC. Protein: CASSSPTSVSYEQYF.

V usage is TRBV2 and J usage is TRBJ1-2, with D uncertain. Germline V gene data show CDR1 as SNHLY and CDR2 as FYNNEI. Trimming left V 2 bases short and J 2 bases short, with 6 bases between. The CDR3 totals 13 residues. The DNA for the CDR3 is TGTGCCAGCAGTGAAACACTGAACTATGGCTACACCTTC. It yields the protein CASSETLNYGYTF.

CDR3 sequence reads: CASSQDNDGQPQHF. CDR3 coding DNA: TGCGCCAGCAGCCAAGATAACGACGGCCAGCCCCAGCATTTT. The chain recombines TRBV4-3 with TRBJ1-5; no clear D. The CDR3 is 14 residues long. Germline values: CDR1 LGHNA, CDR2 YSLEER. The V and J ends lost 0 bases and 7 bases respectively, with 10 bases between them.

V gene TRBV7-2 combines with J gene TRBJ2-1, with D unresolved. Trimming cost V 5 bases and J 11 bases, with 16 bases left between them. Germline loops: CDR1 SGHTA, CDR2 FQGNSA. CDR3 length equals 13 residues. The CDR3 sequence: CASSPPASQKQFF. In DNA, the CDR3 is TGTGCCAGCAGCCCCCCGGCCAGTCAAAAGCAGTTCTTC.

This chain uses TRBV20-1 with TRBJ2-5; 9 nucleotides line up with TRBD2. The trim removed 6 bases at V and 2 bases at J, leaving 10 bases unmatched. Germline CDR1 reads DFQATT; CDR2 reads SNEGSKA (reference sequence). The CDR3 length is 15 residues. The CDR3 DNA follows: TGCAGTGCCATTGGACTAGCGACTAAGCAAGAGACCCAGTACTTC. It yields the protein CSAIGLATKQETQYF.

The genes are TRBV11-1 and TRBJ2-1, with 9 bases aligning to TRBD2. Germline V gene lookup returns CDR1 SGHAT and CDR2 FQDESV (reference sequence). The CDR3 consists of 16 residues. V was pared by 5 bases and J by 0 bases, with 5 bases of the junction left unmatched. This chain's CDR3 is CASSTSGPSSYNEQFF. CDR3 nucleotides: TGTGCCAGCAGCACTAGCGGGCCCAGCTCCTACAATGAGCAGTTCTTC.

The J gene is TRBJ2-1, the V gene TRBV7-8, with D unclear. Trimming stripped 3 bases from V and 0 bases from J, with 6 bases between. CDR1 and CDR2 (germline): SGHVS, FQNEAQ. This CDR3 contains 14 residues. The CDR3 loop reads CASSFDGSYNEQFF. Written as DNA, the CDR3 is TGTGCCAGCAGCTTTGACGGCTCCTACAATGAGCAGTTCTTC.

The CDR3 region has the DNA TGTGCCAGCAGCTTAGGCTTTGGACTACAAGAGACCCAGTACTTC. Translating gives CASSLGFGLQETQYF. The chain joins TRBV7-6 to TRBJ2-5; TRBD2 is a possible D gene (6 bases). The V gene lost 1 base and the J gene lost 2 bases, with 11 bases spanning the gap. Germline V gene lookup returns CDR1 SGHVS and CDR2 FNYEAQ. The CDR3 consists of 15 residues.

The CDR3 sequence: CASSYRTGFSGNTIYF. The CDR3 DNA is TGTGCCAGCAGTTACAGGACAGGGTTCTCTGGAAACACCATATATTTT. This chain joins TRBV6-6 and TRBJ1-3; 8 nucleotides align to TRBD1. Germline CDR1 reads MNHNY; CDR2 reads SVGAGI (reference sequence). The CDR3 loop spans 16 amino acids. Trimming removed 2 bases from V and 0 bases from J; junction bases left unmatched: 3.

V is TRBV16 and J is TRBJ1-1; D ambiguous. Germline CDR1 reads KGHSY; CDR2 reads FQNENV. The ends were cut back, 3 bases at V and 8 bases at J, with 7 bases in the middle. This CDR3 contains 11 residues. The CDR3 region is CASSQGMEAFF. In DNA form, the CDR3 reads TGTGCCAGCAGCCAGGGGATGGAAGCTTTCTTT. Full variable domain (remainder filled in from reference TRBV16 and TRBJ1-1): GEEVAQTPKHLVRGEGQKAKLYCAPIKGHSYVFWYQQVLKNEFKFLISFQNENVFDETGMPKERFSAKCLPNSPCSLEIQATKLEDSAVYFCASSQGMEAFFGQGTRLTVV.

The genes are TRBV5-1 and TRBJ2-7; 9 bases are a match to TRBD1. The CDR3 is 14 amino acids. Germline V gene lookup returns CDR1 SGHRS and CDR2 YFSETQ. After removal of 2 bases from V and 6 bases from J, the junction contained 6 bases not matched to a gene. CDR3: CASSFGDRGVEQYF. As DNA, the CDR3 is TGCGCCAGCAGCTTTGGAGACAGGGGGGTCGAGCAGTACTTC. The full variable domain, completed using reference TRBV5-1 and TRBJ2-7, is KAGVTQTPRYLIKTRGQQVTLSCSPISGHRSVSWYQQTPGQGLQFLFEYFSETQRNKGNFPGRFSGRQFSNSRSEMNVSTLELGDSALYLCASSFGDRGVEQYFGPGTRLTVT.

This chain uses TRBV29-1 with TRBJ1-4; 7 bases are shared with TRBD1. Per the germline V gene, CDR1 is SQVTM and CDR2 is ANQGSEA. This CDR3 spans 13 amino acids. Trimming at V came to 4 bases and at J to 4 bases, leaving 3 bases not matched to a gene. CDR3 sequence reads: CSVGQGFNEKLFF. In nucleotides, the CDR3 is TGCAGCGTTGGACAGGGTTTTAATGAAAAACTGTTTTTT.

This clonotype was picked up one time. The chain couples TRBV5-1 to TRBJ2-7, with D tentatively TRBD2 (5 bases). The CDR3 sequence is 14 residues long. Trimming took off 4 bases at V and 2 bases at J, with 13 bases between the two ends. Germline loops: CDR1 SGHRS, CDR2 YFSETQ. In DNA form, the CDR3 reads TGCGCCAGCAGCCCCGGCGGAGGTGCCTACGAGCAGTACTTC. It is translated as CASSPGGGAYEQYF.

The J gene is TRBJ2-7, the V gene TRBV7-9; D not resolved. The length of the CDR3 is 14 residues. V lost 3 bases to trimming and J lost 3 bases, with 12 bases between them. Germline V gene lookup returns CDR1 SEHNR and CDR2 FQNEAQ (reference sequence). CDR3 loop: CASSFETENYEQYF. The CDR3 nucleotides read TGTGCCAGCAGCTTCGAGACGGAGAACTACGAGCAGTACTTC.